These 29 T cell receptor beta chains share one sample of origin, sequenced in a study of post-analysis software for immune sequencing data (dated by TCRdb to between 2014 and 2016). The research as a whole found: Patients showed significantly higher frequencies than controls for roughly five TRBV segments, among them TRBV5-6, TRBV5-1 and TRBV20-1.

Their recognized antigens are unknown. The receptor library was made with PCR. Sequencing was carried out with an Illumina HiSeq 2500. To reduce PCR and sequencing biases, unique molecular identifiers were built into the TCR beta cDNA libraries. Using fastp trimming at Q25 and MiXCR clonotype assembly, TCRdb reanalyzed the public sequencing data and kept in-frame beta chains. Records with the same CDR3 protein are collapsed into one entry carrying the most frequent genes and DNA. The sample records 600,000 to 750,000 distinct CDR3 sequences, roughly three fifths of which are singletons. The ten most abundant clones make up over 9% of the sample. The sample taken for sequencing was blood. The receptors originated from a girl aged 2 to 10 with multiple sclerosis.

The chain couples TRBV4-2 to TRBJ2-1, with D unclear. CDR3 size: 16 residues. V was pared by 4 bases and J by 2 bases, with 15 bases between. In germline, CDR1 is LGHNA, CDR2 YNFKEQ. CDR3 in DNA: TGTGCCAGCAGCCCTACGACAACGAGCCCCTACAATGAGCAGTTCTTC. Its translation: CASSPTTTSPYNEQFF.

The chain recombines TRBV15 with TRBJ2-3; 10 nucleotides agree with TRBD2. Germline V gives CDR1 LNHNV, CDR2 YYDKDF (reference sequence). V shed 0 bases and J 0 bases; nucleotides not matched to a gene: 9. The CDR3 consists of 19 residues. CDR3 region: CATSREIAGGMRSTDTQYF. The CDR3 DNA follows: TGTGCCACCAGCAGAGAAATAGCGGGGGGAATGAGAAGCACAGATACGCAGTATTTT.

The chain has TRBV27 and TRBJ1-2; weak D call: TRBD1 (5 bases). The CDR3 has 12 residues. The V gene lost 7 bases and the J gene lost 8 bases, with 14 bases spanning the gap. The germline gives CDR1 MNHEY, CDR2 SMNVEV (reference sequence). CDR3 nucleotides: TGTGCCAGCAAGAACAATTGGGGGGGCTACACCTTC. Translated: CASKNNWGGYTF.

The rearrangement uses TRBV20-1 and TRBJ2-5, with 9 bases aligning to TRBD2. The end of the DNA is better explained by TRBJ2-7, so the J call may be wrong. CDR3 length: 13 amino acids. The germline CDR1 and CDR2 sequences are DFQATT and SNEGSKA (reference sequence). The CDR3 DNA reads as TGCAGTGCTGTTACGGGACTAGCCAACGAGCAGTACTTC. This codes for CSAVTGLANEQYF.

The chain has TRBV11-2 and TRBJ2-3; perhaps TRBD2 as D (6 bases). V was pared by 3 bases and J by 2 bases, with 21 bases between. The CDR3 covers 18 residues. CDR1 is SGHAT and CDR2 is FQNNGV in the germline V gene. The CDR3 DNA reads TGTGCCAGCAGCTTCTATTGGGGGGTTAGATCCTCCACAGATACGCAGTATTTT. As protein: CASSFYWGVRSSTDTQYF.

The CDR3 region has the DNA TGCAGTGCTAGAGATCGTGATGGAGCCACCACGACCTACGAGCAGTACTTC. It specifies CSARDRDGATTTYEQYF. V usage is TRBV20-1 and J usage is TRBJ2-7, with D unclear. The CDR3 sequence is 17 residues long. Germline V gene lookup returns CDR1 DFQATT and CDR2 SNEGSKA (reference sequence). V lost 0 bases, J lost 2 bases, and 20 bases lay in between.

This clonotype appeared a few times. The chain links TRBV10-3 to TRBJ1-2, with D perhaps TRBD1 (5 bases). CDR3 length equals 14 residues. The germline V gene encodes CDR1 ENHRY and CDR2 SYGVKD. The V end lost 2 bases, the J end lost 4 bases, and 11 bases lay between the germline ends. CDR3 protein: CAISEIPGPYGYTF. CDR3 nucleotide sequence: TGTGCCATCAGTGAGATACCAGGGCCCTATGGCTACACCTTC.

This clonotype was detected only a few times. J is TRBJ2-3 and V is TRBV4-2, with 7 nucleotides matching TRBD2. The CDR3 has 16 residues. Germline CDR1 reads LGHNA; CDR2 reads YNFKEQ. The V gene end was trimmed by 6 bases and the J gene end by 4 bases; junction bases not matched to a gene: 13. The CDR3 spells CASSSRLGGVADTQYF. DNA for the CDR3: TGTGCCAGCAGTTCCCGCTTGGGGGGGGTAGCAGATACGCAGTATTTT.

This clonotype appeared once. The chain recombines TRBV6-2 or TRBV6-3 with TRBJ1-2, with D possibly matching TRBD1 (6 bases). Germline V gene data show CDR1 as MNHEY and CDR2 as SVGEGT. Trimming removed 6 bases at V and 8 bases at J, with 19 bases between. This CDR3 region has 14 residues. The CDR3 sequence is CASSLRPEGDGYTF. The CDR3 region has the DNA TGTGCCAGCAGCCTCAGGCCGGAGGGGGACGGCTACACCTTC.

The chain recombines TRBV12-3 or TRBV12-4 with TRBJ2-1; no clear D gene. CDR3 length equals 12 residues. V shed 2 bases and J shed 6 bases, with 5 bases lying between them. CDR3 amino acids: CASSLWLNEQFF. The CDR3 bases are TGTGCCAGCAGTTTATGGCTCAATGAGCAGTTCTTC.

The chain uses TRBV20-1 and TRBJ2-7; 10 nucleotides line up with TRBD2. V shed 4 bases and J 0 bases; nucleotides not matched to a gene: 6. There are 15 residues in the CDR3. Germline CDR1 DFQATT, CDR2 SNEGSKA (reference sequence). DNA for the CDR3: TGCAGTGCTACCCGAGGGACTAGCGACTCCTACGAGCAGTACTTC. It codes for CSATRGTSDSYEQYF.

The V call is TRBV5-1, the J call TRBJ2-1; the D gene is possibly TRBD2 (6 bases). The CDR3 has 14 amino acids. Germline-derived CDR1 and CDR2 are SGHRS and YFSETQ. Trimming stripped 4 bases from V and 7 bases from J, with 15 bases between. The CDR3 is CASSPLRLGNEQFF. Written as DNA, the CDR3 is TGCGCCAGCAGCCCCCTGAGACTAGGAAATGAGCAGTTCTTC.

V is TRBV20-1 and J is TRBJ2-3, with TRBD1 matching over 11 bases. In germline, CDR1 is DFQATT, CDR2 SNEGSKA (reference sequence). The J segment lost 5 bases and the V segment lost 6 bases, leaving 7 bases of the junction unmatched. The CDR3 runs to 14 residues. In DNA, the CDR3 is TGCAGTGCGGCTGGACAGGGGGCTAAAGATACGCAGTATTTT. This gives the protein CSAAGQGAKDTQYF.

V gene TRBV20-1 combines with J gene TRBJ2-1; 9 bases are shared with TRBD1. Germline V lookup: CDR1 DFQATT, CDR2 SNEGSKA (reference sequence). V was pared by 6 bases and J by 2 bases, with 8 bases of the junction left unmatched. This CDR3 is 15 amino acids long. Here the CDR3 reads CSATQGAGAYNEQFF. CDR3 DNA: TGCAGTGCAACACAGGGGGCTGGCGCCTACAATGAGCAGTTCTTC.

The chain has TRBV29-1 and TRBJ2-1; D may match TRBD1 or TRBD2 (5 bases each). Germline V gene lookup returns CDR1 SQVTM and CDR2 ANQGSEA. The CDR3 spans 14 residues. V lost 2 bases to trimming and J lost 3 bases, with 11 bases between them. CDR3 coding DNA: TGCAGCGTTGAATCGGGACGGAACTACAATGAGCAGTTCTTC. Amino acid sequence: CSVESGRNYNEQFF.

This sequence joins TRBV29-1 and TRBJ2-7; D is unresolved. The assigned J gene may be wrong: the sequence end matches TRBJ2-5 better. The length of the CDR3 is 12 residues. Per germline, CDR1 SQVTM and CDR2 ANQGSEA. The CDR3 protein is CSVGAVDGTQYF. CDR3 DNA sequence: TGCAGCGTTGGGGCGGTTGACGGGACCCAGTACTTC.

V usage is TRBV3-1 and J usage is TRBJ2-7; TRBD1 matches 7 bases. This CDR3 is built from 14 residues. V lost 4 bases to trimming and J lost 2 bases; unmatched junction nucleotides: 5. Germline V gene lookup returns CDR1 LGHDT and CDR2 YNNKEL (reference sequence). The CDR3 bases are TGTGCCAGCAGCCCTAGACAGGGCGCCTACGAGCAGTACTTC. As protein: CASSPRQGAYEQYF.

The chain is built from TRBV20-1 and TRBJ2-4; 8 positions match TRBD2. The J call may be mistaken, given a closer DNA end match to TRBJ2-7. This CDR3 is 15 amino acids long. From germline, CDR1 is DFQATT and CDR2 SNEGSKA (reference sequence). CDR3 DNA: TGCAGTGCTAGAGACGGGGGGGAGCGCCCCTACGAGCAGTACTTC. Translating it yields CSARDGGERPYEQYF.

This chain connects TRBV10-3 to TRBJ1-5; weak D call: TRBD1 (5 bases). The V end lost 0 bases, the J end lost 4 bases, and 13 bases lay between the germline ends. The CDR3 length is 16 residues. Germline V gene data show CDR1 as ENHRY and CDR2 as SYGVKD. CDR3 region: CAISESVGGGNQPQHF. CDR3 sequence (DNA): TGTGCCATCAGTGAGTCGGTTGGGGGAGGGAATCAGCCCCAGCATTTT.

The chain is built from TRBV12-3 or TRBV12-4 and TRBJ1-5; D might be TRBD1 (6 bases). The CDR3 is 16 amino acids. V was cut by 5 bases and J by 0 bases, with 14 bases left in between. The CDR3, as DNA: TGTGCCAGCAGTCCAACCAGGGGAGGTAGCAATCAGCCCCAGCATTTT. Encoded protein: CASSPTRGGSNQPQHF.

This clonotype was observed a handful of times. The rearrangement uses TRBV29-1 and TRBJ2-5; TRBD2 aligns across 10 bases. Germline loops: CDR1 SQVTM, CDR2 ANQGSEA. The V gene end was trimmed by 6 bases and the J gene end by 4 bases; junction bases not matched to a gene: 11. This CDR3 is built from 15 residues. The CDR3, as DNA: TGCAGCGTGGCTTCTAGCGGGGGCGTTTCAGAGACCCAGTACTTC. Its protein is CSVASSGGVSETQYF.

This clonotype was counted a few times. In nucleotides, the CDR3 is TGTGCCAGCAGCCAATCTAGCCCGACAGGGTTCGGTGGCTACACCTTC. It is translated as CASSQSSPTGFGGYTF. The chain is built from TRBV3-1 and TRBJ1-2; 7 bases are shared with TRBD1. J was trimmed by 7 bases and V by 2 bases; bases with no gene match: 13. This CDR3 is built from 16 residues. CDR1 is LGHDT, CDR2 YNNKEL, per germline (reference sequence).

The chain is built from TRBV28 and TRBJ1-1, with TRBD1 as a possible D gene (6 bases). The germline V gene encodes CDR1 MDHEN and CDR2 SYDVKM. The CDR3 consists of 18 residues. V lost 2 bases and J lost 0, with 19 bases in between. CDR3 sequence (DNA): TGTGCCAGCAGTTTAACTTCCTGGGACATGAATGTGAACACTGAAGCTTTCTTT. This translates into CASSLTSWDMNVNTEAFF.

This clonotype was seen just once. The chain employs TRBV6-6 and TRBJ2-3, with a possible D match to TRBD2 (6 bases). Germline V lookup: CDR1 MNHNY, CDR2 SVGAGI (reference sequence). V dropped 2 bases and J dropped 1 base, with 16 bases sitting between them. The length of the CDR3 is 17 residues. CDR3 in DNA: TGTGCCAGCAGTTACCCTATTAGAGGGACTGGCACAGATACGCAGTATTTT. The encoded protein is CASSYPIRGTGTDTQYF.

This clonotype appeared a few times. This sequence joins TRBV9 and TRBJ2-7; weak D call: TRBD1 (6 bases). Trimming took off 0 bases at V and 3 bases at J, with 25 bases between the two ends. The V gene's germline CDR1 is SGDLS and CDR2 YYNGEE. CDR3 length: 19 amino acids. The CDR3 protein is CASSVGASASGTLGYEQYF. The CDR3 nucleotides are TGTGCCAGCAGCGTAGGGGCTTCGGCTTCCGGGACATTGGGCTACGAGCAGTACTTC.

J is TRBJ2-5 and V is TRBV7-3, with 9 bases lining up with TRBD1. The J segment lost 4 bases and the V segment lost 4 bases, leaving 10 bases of the junction unmatched. From germline, CDR1 is SGHTA and CDR2 FQGTGA. CDR3 length equals 16 residues. The CDR3 region is CASSWNGQGNSETQYF. Here the CDR3 DNA reads TGTGCCAGCAGCTGGAATGGACAGGGGAACTCAGAGACCCAGTACTTC.

This clonotype came up a few times. J is TRBJ1-2 and V is TRBV10-3, with D unresolved. V was cut by 3 bases and J by 4 bases, with 9 bases left in between. CDR3 length equals 13 residues. CDR1 is ENHRY and CDR2 is SYGVKD in the germline V gene. The CDR3 is CAISDQDGYGYTF. The CDR3 coding sequence is TGTGCCATCAGTGATCAGGACGGCTATGGCTACACCTTC.

The chain combines TRBV20-1 with TRBJ2-1; 13 nucleotides agree with TRBD2. V gave up 5 bases and J gave up 7 bases; unmatched junction bases: 5. The germline CDR1 and CDR2 sequences are DFQATT and SNEGSKA (reference sequence). This CDR3 has 14 amino acids. The CDR3 region has the DNA TGCAGTGCTTGGACTAGCGGGGGTAAGAATGAGCAGTTCTTC. Residues: CSAWTSGGKNEQFF.

This clonotype was observed a single time. This rearrangement joins TRBV29-1 to TRBJ1-2; 9 nucleotides align to TRBD1. This CDR3 is 13 amino acids long. Germline V CDR1 and CDR2: SQVTM, ANQGSEA. Trimming took 7 bases from V and 8 from J; bases not matched to a gene: 11. CDR3 loop: CSAGDREGDGYTF. CDR3 DNA: TGCAGCGCCGGGGACAGGGAGGGAGACGGCTACACCTTC.